Presented here are 17 T cell receptor beta chains from one specimen sequenced in a study of Ad26.COV2.S vaccination and SARS-CoV-2 variants. Assay: immunoSEQ multiplex PCR; the TCRdb copy retains only in-frame clones and omits some. Of about 330,000 clones listed, about nine tenths are singletons. Treatment here: roughly 19 received Ad26.COV2.S at low or high dose, single or two shots; several received placebo; per-sample allocation not given. After the first vaccine or placebo injection, samples were drawn on day 63. Sequenced here: peripheral blood, sampled in a trial of Ad26.COV2.S vaccine versus placebo. The receptor set was obtained from a person aged 18-60 years who received the Ad26.COV2.S COVID-19 vaccine or a placebo.

The table lists this clone with a count of one. V and J are TRBV11-3 and TRBJ2-3; D possibly uses TRBD1 or TRBD2 (6 bases each). The germline V gene encodes CDR1 SGHNT and CDR2 YENEEA. The V and J ends lost 3 bases and 8 bases respectively, with 18 bases between them. The CDR3 sequence is 15 residues long. The CDR3 DNA sequence: TGTGCCAGCAGCTTTGAGGGGGGACCCCTAGCTACGCAGTATTTT. Translating gives CASSFEGGPLATQYF.

This clone was counted once. The gene calls are TRBV6-5 and TRBJ2-7; D uncertain. The V and J ends lost 6 bases and 4 bases respectively, with 19 bases between them. The V gene's germline CDR1 is MNHEY and CDR2 SVGAGI. The CDR3 loop spans 15 amino acids. The CDR3 spells CASRTQAQVPYEQYV. DNA of the CDR3: TGTGCCAGCAGAACTCAGGCTCAGGTACCGTACGAGCAGTACGTC.

Worth noting for this clone: The same CDR3 is also encoded by other DNA sequences in this sample. The CDR3 spells CASSQAPTNYGYTF. CDR3 bases: TGCGCCAGCAGCCAAGCCCCCACCAACTATGGCTACACCTTC. The chain has TRBV4-3 and TRBJ1-2; D unclear. Germline V gene data show CDR1 as LGHNA and CDR2 as YSLEER. V dropped 1 base and J dropped 2 bases, with 8 bases sitting between them. The CDR3 covers 14 residues.

The chain couples TRBV7-9 to TRBJ2-7, with D possibly called TRBD1 or TRBD2 (5 bases each). Germline V CDR1 and CDR2: SEHNR, FQNEAQ (reference sequence). The CDR3 contains 14 residues. Between the trimmed V and J ends, which lost 2 bases and 2 bases, there was a span of 10 bases. CDR3 sequence: CASSLRGRPYEQYF. The CDR3 coding sequence is TGTGCCAGCAGCTTACGGGGCAGACCCTACGAGCAGTACTTC. The complete variable domain, with remaining parts taken from reference TRBV7-9 and TRBJ2-7, reads DTGVSQNPRHKITKRGQNVTFRCDPISEHNRLYWYRQTLGQGPEFLTYFQNEAQLEKSRLLSDRFSAERPKGSFSTLEIQRTEQGDSAMYLCASSLRGRPYEQYFGPGTRLTVT.

The rearrangement links TRBV27 to TRBJ2-5, with 16 nucleotides matching TRBD2. The V gene end was trimmed by 5 bases and the J gene end by 5 bases; junction bases not matched to a gene: 11. Per germline, CDR1 MNHEY and CDR2 SMNVEV (reference sequence). There are 18 residues in the CDR3. This CDR3 is CASSPGTSGRAVSETQYF. The CDR3 DNA reads as TGTGCCAGCAGTCCCGGGACTAGCGGGAGGGCCGTTTCGGAGACCCAGTACTTC.

The rearrangement links TRBV5-8 to TRBJ1-2; possible D gene TRBD1, 6 bases. This CDR3 is built from 16 residues. V was shortened by 5 bases and J by 5 bases, with 22 bases between the two germline ends. From germline, CDR1 is SGHTS and CDR2 YDEGEE. CDR3 loop: CASSWQGITSTYGYTF. CDR3 coding DNA: TGTGCCAGCAGTTGGCAGGGGATTACATCAACTTATGGCTACACCTTC. Full variable domain (missing parts from reference TRBV5-8 and TRBJ1-2): EAGVTQSPTHLIKTRGQQATLRCSPISGHTSVYWYQQALGLGLQFLLWYDEGEERNRGNFPPRFSGRQFPNYSSELNVNALELEDSALYLCASSWQGITSTYGYTFGSGTRLTVV.

The rearrangement joins TRBV24-1 to TRBJ2-1, with D possibly being TRBD1 or TRBD2 (5 bases each). The CDR3 contains 14 residues. The V and J ends lost 3 bases and 7 bases respectively, with 12 bases between them. Germline V gene data show CDR1 as KGHDR and CDR2 as SFDVKD. CDR3 residues: CATSDPGASNEQFF. Here the CDR3 DNA reads TGTGCCACCAGTGATCCCGGGGCTTCGAATGAGCAGTTCTTC.

The chain is built from TRBV30 and TRBJ1-1, with D perhaps matching TRBD1 (5 bases). Germline assignment: CDR1 GTSNPN and CDR2 SVGIG (reference sequence). This CDR3 contains 13 residues. Trimming pared 2 bases from V and 4 bases from J, leaving 11 bases between. The CDR3: CAWSHRRGTEAFF. The DNA of the CDR3 is TGTGCCTGGAGTCACCGGAGGGGCACTGAAGCTTTCTTT.

This sequence joins TRBV29-1 and TRBJ2-2; no reliable D call. This CDR3 region has 11 residues. Germline values: CDR1 SQVTM, CDR2 ANQGSEA. V was clipped by 4 bases and J by 7 bases, with 7 bases between them. CDR3 nucleotide sequence: TGCAGCGTTGCCGGCGACGGGGAGCTGTTTTTT. Translated: CSVAGDGELFF.

The rearrangement links TRBV7-6 to TRBJ1-1; D gene unclear. Germline CDR1 and CDR2: SGHVS and FNYEAQ. The CDR3 is 15 amino acids. The germline V and J ends were trimmed by 0 bases and 4 bases, with 12 bases remaining between them. The CDR3 region has the DNA TGTGCCAGCAGCTTAGCAAAGGGTGGAGTCACTGAAGCTTTCTTT. Translation gives CASSLAKGGVTEAFF.

In DNA form, the CDR3 reads TGTGCCTGGAGTGTAACTAGCGGAAACACAGATACGCAGTATTTT. Translation gives CAWSVTSGNTDTQYF. This sequence joins TRBV30 and TRBJ2-3; 8 nucleotides agree with TRBD2. The CDR3 consists of 15 residues. Germline CDR1 and CDR2: GTSNPN and SVGIG (reference sequence). The J segment lost 2 bases and the V segment lost 0 bases, leaving 4 bases of the junction unmatched.

The chain is built from TRBV4-1 and TRBJ1-4, with TRBD1 matching 7 bases. Germline V gene data show CDR1 as MGHRA and CDR2 as YSYEKL. J gave up 4 bases and V 11 bases, and 7 bases lay outside the gene matches. The CDR3 runs 13 residues. The CDR3 DNA reads as TGCGCCGGGGGGGGACAGCTTAATGAAAAACTGTTTTTT. It codes for CAGGGQLNEKLFF.

The rearrangement uses TRBV29-1 and TRBJ1-4; the match to TRBD1 covers 10 bases. The CDR3 length is 13 residues. Germline V gene lookup returns CDR1 SQVTM and CDR2 ANQGSEA. The V segment lost 7 bases and the J segment 7 bases; nucleotides outside the gene matches: 6. CDR3 residues: CSAGTGVVEKLFF. The CDR3 DNA reads as TGCAGCGCCGGGACAGGGGTGGTTGAAAAACTGTTTTTT.

Only one count was recorded for this clone. The chain is built from TRBV6-5 and TRBJ1-5; no firm D call. CDR1 is MNHEY and CDR2 is SVGAGI in the germline V gene. V lost 4 bases, J lost 5 bases, and 12 bases lay in between. The CDR3 extends over 14 amino acids. The CDR3 DNA sequence: TGTGCCAGCAGTTTAACAGTTGACGATCAGCCCCAGCATTTT. It is translated as CASSLTVDDQPQHF.

This sequence joins TRBV4-1 and TRBJ1-1; no firm D call. The CDR3 runs to 12 residues. Germline V gene data show CDR1 as MGHRA and CDR2 as YSYEKL. The germline V and J ends were trimmed by 3 bases and 5 bases, with 7 bases remaining between them. DNA for the CDR3: TGCGCCAGCAGCCACGTGGGAACTGAAGCTTTCTTT. Protein product: CASSHVGTEAFF.

This rearrangement joins TRBV5-1 to TRBJ1-1; the match to TRBD1 covers 10 bases. Trimming took 3 bases from V and 1 from J; bases not matched to a gene: 6. The CDR3 totals 16 residues. In germline, CDR1 is SGHRS, CDR2 YFSETQ. The CDR3 nucleotides are TGCGCCAGCAGCTATTTTCGGGACAGGGGGAACACTGAAGCTTTCTTT. It specifies CASSYFRDRGNTEAFF.

The chain combines TRBV18 with TRBJ1-2; D is unresolved. V was shortened by 6 bases and J by 0 bases, with 11 bases between the two germline ends. The CDR3 is 14 amino acids. Germline-derived CDR1 and CDR2 are KGHSH and LQKENI. In DNA form, the CDR3 reads TGTGCCAGCTCGCCCGTACACCCTAACTATGGCTACACCTTC. It is translated as CASSPVHPNYGYTF.